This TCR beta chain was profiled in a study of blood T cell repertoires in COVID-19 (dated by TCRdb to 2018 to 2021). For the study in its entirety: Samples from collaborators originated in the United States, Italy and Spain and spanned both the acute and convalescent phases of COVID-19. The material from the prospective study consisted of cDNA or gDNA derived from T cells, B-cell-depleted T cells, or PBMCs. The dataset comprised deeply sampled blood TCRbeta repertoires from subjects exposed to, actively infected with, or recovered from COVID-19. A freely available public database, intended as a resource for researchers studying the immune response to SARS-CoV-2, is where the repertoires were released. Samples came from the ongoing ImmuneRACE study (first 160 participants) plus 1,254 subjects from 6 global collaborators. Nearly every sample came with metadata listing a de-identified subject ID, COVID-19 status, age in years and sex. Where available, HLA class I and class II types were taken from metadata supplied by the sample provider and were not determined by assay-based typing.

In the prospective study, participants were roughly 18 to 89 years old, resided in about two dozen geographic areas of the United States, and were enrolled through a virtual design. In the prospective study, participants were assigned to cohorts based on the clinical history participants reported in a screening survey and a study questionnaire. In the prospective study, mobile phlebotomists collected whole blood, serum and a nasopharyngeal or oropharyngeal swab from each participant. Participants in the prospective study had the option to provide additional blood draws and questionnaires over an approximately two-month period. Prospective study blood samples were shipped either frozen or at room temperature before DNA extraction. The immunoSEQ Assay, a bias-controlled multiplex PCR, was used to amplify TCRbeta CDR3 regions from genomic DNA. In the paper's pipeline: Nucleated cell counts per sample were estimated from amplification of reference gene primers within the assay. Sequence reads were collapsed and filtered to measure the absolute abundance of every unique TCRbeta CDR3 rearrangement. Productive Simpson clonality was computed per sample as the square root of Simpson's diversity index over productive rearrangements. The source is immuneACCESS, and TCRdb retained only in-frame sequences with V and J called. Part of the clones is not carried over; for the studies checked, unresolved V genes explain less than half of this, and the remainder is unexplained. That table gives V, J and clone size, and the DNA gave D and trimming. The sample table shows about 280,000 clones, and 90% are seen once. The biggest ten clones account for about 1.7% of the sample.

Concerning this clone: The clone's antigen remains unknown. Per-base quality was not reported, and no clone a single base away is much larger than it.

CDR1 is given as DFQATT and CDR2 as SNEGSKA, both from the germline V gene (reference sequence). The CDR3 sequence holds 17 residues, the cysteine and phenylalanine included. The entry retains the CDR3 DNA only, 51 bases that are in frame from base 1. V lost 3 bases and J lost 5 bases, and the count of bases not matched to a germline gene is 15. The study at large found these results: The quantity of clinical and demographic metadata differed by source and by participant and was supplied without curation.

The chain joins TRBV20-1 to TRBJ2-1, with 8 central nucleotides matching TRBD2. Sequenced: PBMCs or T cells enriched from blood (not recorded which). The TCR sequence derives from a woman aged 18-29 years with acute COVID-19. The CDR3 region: CSASGAGGIILNNEQFF. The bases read TGCAGTGCTAGTGGCGCGGGAGGAATAATATTAAACAATGAGCAGTTCTTC.